This record concerns one T cell receptor beta chain sequence. RNA was extracted with the RNeasy kit, and a quantity of 0.5 to 1 ug was reverse transcribed using random hexamers. MiXCR, applied by TCRdb to the immunoSEQ multiplex PCR reads, yields one record per CDR3 protein. The sample yields roughly 190,000 distinct CDR3 sequences, about 95% seen once. The sample is drawn from a study of CD8 T cells in Susac syndrome. CDR3 size: 12 residues. Germline loops: CDR1 GTSNPN, CDR2 SVGIG (reference sequence). V lost 2 bases and J lost 4, with 8 bases in between. The clonotype comes from a human donor in good health. The sequenced sample was CD4+ T cells from PBMCs. This sequence joins TRBV30 and TRBJ1-2, with D tentatively TRBD1 (6 bases). CDR3 in amino acids: CAWSQDSYGYTF. CDR3 in DNA: TGTGCCTGGAGTCAGGACAGCTATGGCTACACCTTC.